These 24 T cell receptor beta chains were all obtained from the same sample, sequenced in a study of blood T cell repertoires in COVID-19 (dated by TCRdb to 2020 to 2022). Preparation of the library involved the immunoSEQ multiplex PCR assay. TCRdb obtained this table from immuneACCESS and retained in-frame rearrangements with V and J assigned. These tables miss some clones; where compared with another copy, unresolved V genes account for less than half of the shortfall, and the remainder is unexplained. The sample records about 300,000 clones, around nine tenths of which are singletons. The ten largest clones take up about 6% of the sample. Material for sequencing was PBMCs or T cells enriched from blood (not recorded which). The source is a woman aged 30 to 39 who had recovered from COVID-19.

The rearrangement links TRBV19 to TRBJ2-3; tentatively, D is TRBD2 (6 bases). Germline V lookup: CDR1 LNHDA, CDR2 SQIVND (reference sequence). This CDR3 has 13 amino acids. Trimming pared 3 bases from V and 5 bases from J, leaving 9 bases between. The CDR3 DNA is TGTGCCAGTAGTATTGGAGGGCAAGATACGCAGTATTTT. Protein sequence: CASSIGGQDTQYF.

The chain has TRBV5-4 and TRBJ1-1; no definite D call. From germline, CDR1 is SGHNT and CDR2 YYREEE (reference sequence). This CDR3 is 17 amino acids long. V gave up 3 bases and J gave up 3 bases, with 21 bases separating them. The DNA for the CDR3 is TGTGCCAGCAGCTCAGGATTTAGGGCGGGTATGGACACTGAAGCTTTCTTT. Protein: CASSSGFRAGMDTEAFF.

This clone has a single count. This sequence joins TRBV9 and TRBJ1-3; 12 nucleotides align to TRBD1. Looked up from germline, CDR1 is SGDLS and CDR2 is YYNGEE. With 3 bases clipped from V and 1 base from J, the junction kept 8 bases outside the gene matches. The CDR3 is made up of 18 amino acids. CDR3 DNA: TGTGCCAGCAGCGCCGGGACAGGGGGCTTATTTTCTGGAAACACCATATATTTT. This sequence encodes CASSAGTGGLFSGNTIYF.

The chain links TRBV11-3 to TRBJ2-7, with D possibly being TRBD2 (5 bases). Trimming stripped 0 bases from V and 6 bases from J, with 9 bases between. Germline CDR1 reads SGHNT; CDR2 reads YENEEA. The CDR3 consists of 13 residues. The CDR3 region has the DNA TGTGCCAGCAGCTTAGACTCGGGAACCGAGCAGTACTTC. The encoded protein is CASSLDSGTEQYF.

Written as DNA, the CDR3 is TGTGCCAGCAGTCCTGCACCGAAACCGGGACAGGGGGCCGGCGATGAGCAGTTCTTC. Encoded protein: CASSPAPKPGQGAGDEQFF. The chain is built from TRBV6-6 and TRBJ2-1; 12 bases match TRBD1. CDR3 length: 19 residues. Germline V CDR1 and CDR2: MNHNY, SVGAGI (reference sequence). The trim removed 5 bases at V and 8 bases at J, leaving 19 bases unmatched.

The chain links TRBV6-6 to TRBJ1-3; D unresolved. Trimming pared 2 bases from V and 0 bases from J, leaving 8 bases between. The germline V gene has CDR1 MNHNY and CDR2 SVGAGI (reference sequence). The CDR3 covers 15 residues. As DNA, the CDR3 is TGTGCCAGCAGTTACGGCGGATCCTCTGGAAACACCATATATTTT. This encodes CASSYGGSSGNTIYF.

This clone came up a few times. V and J are TRBV5-4 and TRBJ2-3; D remains ambiguous. This CDR3 region has 12 residues. Germline V lookup: CDR1 SGHNT, CDR2 YYREEE (reference sequence). The V gene lost 3 bases and the J gene lost 4 bases, with 6 bases spanning the gap. CDR3 amino acids: CASSYSSDTQYF. Written as DNA, the CDR3 is TGTGCCAGCAGCTACTCCTCAGATACGCAGTATTTT.

The genes are TRBV5-1 and TRBJ1-1; 8 bases match TRBD1. Looked up from germline, CDR1 is SGHRS and CDR2 is YFSETQ. The V segment lost 4 bases and the J segment 1 base; nucleotides outside the gene matches: 9. The CDR3 extends over 16 amino acids. CDR3 in DNA: TGCGCCAGCAGCGGCGCCTTGACAGGGGCGAACACTGAAGCTTTCTTT. Its protein is CASSGALTGANTEAFF.

This chain connects TRBV5-1 to TRBJ1-2, with a weak D call TRBD1 (5 bases). Looked up from germline, CDR1 is SGHRS and CDR2 is YFSETQ. Between the trimmed V and J ends, which lost 0 bases and 7 bases, there was a span of 16 bases. The CDR3 consists of 15 residues. The DNA of the CDR3 is TGCGCCAGCAGCTTGGTAGGCCCCGGGGGGTCTGGCTACACCTTC. Its translation is CASSLVGPGGSGYTF.

This clone was counted a single time. Other DNA sequences of this sample code for an identical CDR3. This chain joins TRBV18 and TRBJ1-2; 9 positions match TRBD1. In germline, CDR1 is KGHSH, CDR2 LQKENI. With V trimmed by 3 bases and J by 6 bases, 2 bases remained unmatched. This CDR3 has 13 residues. Here the CDR3 DNA reads TGTGCCAGCTCACCCACAGGGGGCGATGGCTACACCTTC. Its translation: CASSPTGGDGYTF.

CDR3 in DNA: TGTGCCAGCAGTTTATTTTTGGAGGGAAAACTGTTTTTT. Encoded protein: CASSLFLEGKLFF. V and J are TRBV28 and TRBJ1-4; D is undetermined. Germline V CDR1 and CDR2: MDHEN, SYDVKM. The CDR3 runs 13 residues. V shed 1 base and J shed 10 bases, with 10 bases lying between them.

This chain links TRBV11-2 with TRBJ2-7; weak D call: TRBD2 (5 bases). Germline values: CDR1 SGHAT, CDR2 FQNNGV. V was shortened by 6 bases and J by 7 bases, with 16 bases between the two germline ends. This CDR3 has 13 amino acids. The CDR3 loop reads CASRRPGYREQYF. The CDR3 nucleotides read TGTGCCAGCAGGCGTCCGGGGTATAGGGAGCAGTACTTC.

This clone was detected a few times. V and J are TRBV30 and TRBJ1-5; 7 positions match TRBD1. There are 15 residues in the CDR3. The junction had 6 bases not matched to a gene; V was cut back by 3 bases and J by 1 base. Germline V gives CDR1 GTSNPN, CDR2 SVGIG (reference sequence). The CDR3 DNA sequence: TGTGCCTGGAGGAACAGGGGTGAGAGCAATCAGCCCCAGCATTTT. This translates into CAWRNRGESNQPQHF.

Only one count was recorded for this clone. The J gene is TRBJ1-6, the V gene TRBV9, with D perhaps TRBD1 (5 bases). V lost 4 bases and J lost 10, with 15 bases in between. Germline V gene data show CDR1 as SGDLS and CDR2 as YYNGEE. CDR3 size: 14 residues. This CDR3 is CASSSGVPGSPLHF. The CDR3 coding sequence is TGTGCCAGCAGCTCGGGGGTTCCAGGGTCACCCCTCCACTTT.

The genes are TRBV27 and TRBJ1-3, with TRBD1 matching over 9 bases. The CDR3 length is 15 residues. V was pared by 6 bases and J by 3 bases, with 6 bases of the junction left unmatched. Germline V gives CDR1 MNHEY, CDR2 SMNVEV (reference sequence). The CDR3 region is CASRQTGGSGNTIYF. In nucleotides, the CDR3 is TGTGCCAGCAGACAAACAGGGGGCAGTGGAAACACCATATATTTT.

The chain uses TRBV30 and TRBJ2-7; D may be TRBD1 (6 bases). CDR1 is GTSNPN, CDR2 SVGIG, per germline (reference sequence). The CDR3 is made up of 13 amino acids. V lost 4 bases to trimming and J lost 0 bases, with 10 bases between them. The CDR3 nucleotides are TGTGCCTGGACAGGGGAGAGCTCCTACGAGCAGTACTTC. Its protein product is CAWTGESSYEQYF.

The chain recombines TRBV10-3 with TRBJ1-1; 8 positions match TRBD1. This CDR3 has 14 residues. V shed 4 bases and J 1 base; nucleotides not matched to a gene: 2. In germline, CDR1 is ENHRY, CDR2 SYGVKD. CDR3 bases: TGTGCCATCAGTGCCGGACAGGGGAACACTGAAGCTTTCTTT. Protein sequence: CAISAGQGNTEAFF.

The chain joins TRBV5-5 to TRBJ1-5, with D maybe TRBD1 (5 bases). The CDR3 length is 16 residues. CDR1 is SGHKS and CDR2 is YYEKEE in the germline V gene (reference sequence). V lost 1 base and J lost 0, with 11 bases in between. The CDR3 bases are TGTGCCAGCAGCTTGACGGCAGGGTATAGCAATCAGCCCCAGCATTTT. Translation: CASSLTAGYSNQPQHF.

The CDR3 sequence: CATRDGGPNTEAFF. DNA of the CDR3: TGTGCCACCCGGGATGGCGGACCGAACACTGAAGCTTTCTTT. The chain joins TRBV27 to TRBJ1-1; D is undetermined. CDR3 size: 14 residues. Germline CDR1 reads MNHEY; CDR2 reads SMNVEV (reference sequence). V lost 10 bases to trimming and J lost 1 base, with 16 bases between them.

The rearrangement links TRBV3-1 (or the pseudogene TRBV3-2) to TRBJ2-6; 9 positions match TRBD1. The V gene's germline CDR1 is LGHDT and CDR2 YNNKEL (reference sequence). The CDR3 contains 17 residues. V shed 3 bases and J 0 bases; nucleotides not matched to a gene: 3. The CDR3 here is CASSHGTGNSGANVLTF. CDR3 in DNA: TGTGCCAGCAGCCACGGGACAGGGAACTCTGGGGCCAACGTCCTGACTTTC.

The rearrangement uses TRBV3-1 (or the pseudogene TRBV3-2) and TRBJ1-2; D is unclear. The CDR3 contains 14 residues. The germline V and J ends were trimmed by 0 bases and 5 bases, with 10 bases remaining between them. The germline gives CDR1 LGHDT, CDR2 YNNKEL (reference sequence). The CDR3 reads CASSQDAGHYGYTF. The CDR3 DNA sequence: TGTGCCAGCAGCCAAGATGCGGGCCATTATGGCTACACCTTC.

This clone has a single count. This sequence joins TRBV7-2 and TRBJ2-1, with 11 bases lining up with TRBD2. Germline CDR1 reads SGHTA; CDR2 reads FQGNSA. Trimming took 6 bases from V and 8 from J; bases not matched to a gene: 6. CDR3 size: 14 residues. CDR3 sequence reads: CASRFSGGADEQFF. CDR3 in DNA: TGTGCCAGCAGATTTAGCGGGGGGGCGGATGAGCAGTTCTTC.

V is TRBV19 and J is TRBJ2-3, with D hard to call. The CDR3 covers 14 residues. With 2 bases removed from V and 0 bases from J, the gap between germline ends came to 6 bases. The V gene's germline CDR1 is LNHDA and CDR2 SQIVND (reference sequence). The CDR3 sequence is CASSISKSTDTQYF. Written as DNA, the CDR3 is TGTGCCAGTAGTATATCCAAAAGCACAGATACGCAGTATTTT.

This chain connects TRBV19 to TRBJ2-7; 8 bases align to TRBD2. V was clipped by 4 bases and J by 5 bases; unmatched bases: 7. The CDR3 length is 14 residues. Germline V lookup: CDR1 LNHDA, CDR2 SQIVND (reference sequence). The DNA for the CDR3 is TGTGCCAGTAGTACCGCGGGGGGCAAGGACGAGCAGTACTTC. Translation gives CASSTAGGKDEQYF.